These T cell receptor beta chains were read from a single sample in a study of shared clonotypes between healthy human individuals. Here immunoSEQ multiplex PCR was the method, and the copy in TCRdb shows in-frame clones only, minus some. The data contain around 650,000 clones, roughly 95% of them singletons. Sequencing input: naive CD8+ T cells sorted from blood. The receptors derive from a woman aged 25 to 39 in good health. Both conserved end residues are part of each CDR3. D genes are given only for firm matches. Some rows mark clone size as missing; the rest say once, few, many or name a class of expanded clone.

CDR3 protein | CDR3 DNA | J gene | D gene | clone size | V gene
CASSPSSPFYNEQFF | TGTGCCAGCTCACCCAGCTCCCCCTTCTACAATGAGCAGTTCTTC | TRBJ2-1 | NA | NA | TRBV18
CASSFPLAGNTYEQYF | TGTGCCAGCAGTTTCCCTTTAGCGGGAAATACCTACGAGCAGTACTTC | TRBJ2-7 | TRBD2 | NA | TRBV28
CASSQEGGRSIYEQYF | TGTGCCAGCAGCCAAGAAGGCGGGAGGTCGATTTACGAGCAGTACTTC | TRBJ2-7 | TRBD2 | NA | TRBV4-2
CASRGRQGTSPSYNEQFF | TGTGCCAGCAGAGGTAGGCAGGGGACTTCCCCCTCCTACAATGAGCAGTTCTTC | TRBJ2-1 | NA | NA | TRBV13
CASSRDRSHEQYF | TGTGCCAGCAGCCGGGACAGGTCCCACGAGCAGTACTTC | TRBJ2-7 | TRBD1 | NA | TRBV13
CASSTTPSGIRNHEQYF | TGTGCCAGCAGCACCACTCCCTCAGGAATTCGAAACCACGAGCAGTACTTC | TRBJ2-7 | NA | NA | TRBV28
CASRLLAGEGGEQFF | TGTGCCAGCAGACTACTAGCGGGAGAAGGGGGTGAGCAGTTCTTC | TRBJ2-1 | TRBD2 | NA | TRBV14
CASSWDGSYNEQFF | TGTGCCAGCAGTTGGGACGGGAGCTACAATGAGCAGTTCTTC | TRBJ2-1 | NA | NA | TRBV28
CASSESLAGGDTQYF | TGTGCCAGCAGTGAATCGCTAGCGGGAGGGGATACGCAGTATTTT | TRBJ2-3 | TRBD2 | NA | TRBV25-1
CASTPPGGEETQYF | TGTGCCAGCACCCCCCCCGGAGGGGAAGAGACCCAGTACTTC | TRBJ2-5 | NA | once | TRBV6-5
CASSFGASNQPQHF | TGTGCCAGCAGTTTTGGAGCGAGCAATCAGCCCCAGCATTTT | TRBJ1-5 | NA | NA | TRBV6-5
CASSVPPTDTQYF | TGTGCCAGCAGCGTCCCCCCCACAGATACGCAGTATTTT | TRBJ2-3 | NA | NA | TRBV9
CASTKGQGHGHEQYF | TGTGCCAGCACCAAGGGACAGGGGCATGGTCACGAGCAGTACTTC | TRBJ2-7 | TRBD1 | NA | TRBV11-1
CASSIGQGYFEQYF | TGTGCCAGTAGTATAGGGCAGGGCTATTTCGAGCAGTACTTC | TRBJ2-7 | NA | NA | TRBV19
CASSLASQLYNEQFF | TGCGCCAGCAGCTTGGCCTCCCAGTTGTACAATGAGCAGTTCTTC | TRBJ2-1 | NA | NA | TRBV5-1
CASSLTREKGSTIYF | TGTGCCAGCAGCTTAACGAGGGAGAAGGGAAGCACCATATATTTT | TRBJ1-3 | NA | NA | TRBV7-3
CSAPLNTEAFF | TGCAGTGCCCCGCTGAACACTGAAGCTTTCTTT | TRBJ1-1 | NA | once | TRBV20-1
CASSLAAGRSSYEQYF | TGCGCCAGCAGCTTGGCCGCCGGGAGAAGCTCCTACGAGCAGTACTTC | TRBJ2-7 | NA | NA | TRBV5-1
CASSLGWNTEAFF | TGTGCCAGCAGCTTGGGTTGGAACACTGAAGCTTTCTTT | TRBJ1-1 | NA | NA | TRBV5-4
CASSLGGGSIYEQYF | TGTGCCAGCAGCTTAGGGGGCGGGAGCATCTACGAGCAGTACTTC | TRBJ2-7 | TRBD2 | once | TRBV7-6
CAISESIAPYEQYF | TGTGCCATCAGTGAGTCGATAGCCCCCTACGAGCAGTACTTC | TRBJ2-7 | NA | NA | TRBV10-3
CASSAPPSENTEAFF | TGTGCCAGCAGCGCCCCGCCGTCCGAGAACACTGAAGCTTTCTTT | TRBJ1-1 | NA | NA | TRBV9
CASSLGETQYF | TGTGCCAGCAGTTTGGGGGAGACCCAGTACTTC | TRBJ2-5 | NA | NA | TRBV27
CSGEIGYTF | TGCAGTGGGGAAATTGGCTACACCTTC | TRBJ1-2 | NA | NA | TRBV20-1
CASSYLPGTLKEKLFF | TGTGCCAGCAGTTACCTCCCCGGGACCTTGAAGGAAAAACTGTTTTTT | TRBJ1-4 | NA | NA | TRBV28
CASSWLPDTGELFF | TGTGCCAGCAGCTGGCTCCCAGACACCGGGGAGCTGTTTTTT | TRBJ2-2 | NA | NA | TRBV5-8
CASSAQGVVTEAFF | TGTGCCAGCAGCGCGCAGGGGGTAGTCACTGAAGCTTTCTTT | TRBJ1-1 | TRBD1 | NA | TRBV9
CASEGVNPGELFF | TGTGCTAGTGAGGGGGTAAATCCCGGGGAGCTGTTTTTT | TRBJ2-2 | NA | NA | TRBV12-5
CASSPSGTGSYEQYF | TGCGCCAGCAGCCCCTCCGGGACAGGGTCCTACGAGCAGTACTTC | TRBJ2-7 | TRBD1 | NA | TRBV4-1
CASRGPANTEAFF | TGTGCCAGTAGGGGCCCGGCGAACACTGAAGCTTTCTTT | TRBJ1-1 | NA | NA | TRBV19
CASSLSSSPGSYNEQFF | TGTGCCAGCAGTTTATCTTCCTCTCCGGGCTCCTACAATGAGCAGTTCTTC | TRBJ2-1 | NA | once | TRBV27
CASSPRGENYGYTF | TGCGCCAGCAGCCCCAGAGGGGAAAACTATGGCTACACCTTC | TRBJ1-2 | NA | NA | TRBV5-1
CASSLQGYSYEQYF | TGTGCCAGCAGTTTACAGGGGTATTCCTACGAGCAGTACTTC | TRBJ2-7 | NA | NA | TRBV28
CASSDLDRIRLLNYGYTF | TGTGCCAGCAGCGACCTTGACAGGATTAGACTTCTTAACTATGGCTACACCTTC | TRBJ1-2 | NA | NA | TRBV28
CASSEALAGGQDTQYF | TGTGCCAGCAGTGAAGCGCTAGCGGGAGGGCAGGATACGCAGTATTTT | TRBJ2-3 | TRBD2 | NA | TRBV2
CASSSGTGIGNTIYF | TGCGCCAGCAGTTCTGGGACAGGGATTGGAAACACCATATATTTT | TRBJ1-3 | TRBD1 | once | TRBV10-1
CASSGGLAGETQYF | TGTGCCAGCAGCGGGGGACTAGCGGGAGAGACCCAGTACTTC | TRBJ2-5 | TRBD2 | NA | TRBV9
CASGFRAGWGQPQHF | TGTGCTAGTGGTTTTAGGGCAGGGTGGGGTCAGCCCCAGCATTTT | TRBJ1-5 | NA | NA | TRBV12-5
CASSLSELDNEQFF | TGTGCCAGCAGCTTAAGTGAACTGGACAATGAGCAGTTCTTC | TRBJ2-1 | NA | NA | TRBV13
CASSTGTIYEQYF | TGTGCCAGCAGTACCGGGACGATCTACGAGCAGTACTTC | TRBJ2-7 | NA | NA | TRBV27
CASRLTGRRATIYF | TGTGCCAGCAGGCTGACAGGTCGGAGGGCCACCATATATTTT | TRBJ1-3 | NA | once | TRBV28
CAITAGGYNEQFF | TGTGCCATCACAGCGGGAGGCTACAATGAGCAGTTCTTC | TRBJ2-1 | TRBD2 | NA | TRBV10-3
CSANSGRAGHVTDTQYF | TGCAGCGCAAATTCCGGGAGAGCGGGACACGTCACAGATACGCAGTATTTT | TRBJ2-3 | NA | NA | TRBV29-1
CASSGDRSSYEQYF | TGTGCCAGCAGCGGGGACCGGAGCTCCTACGAGCAGTACTTC | TRBJ2-7 | NA | NA | TRBV6-1
CASTLSRVTEAFF | TGTGCCAGCACCCTAAGCAGGGTCACTGAAGCTTTCTTT | TRBJ1-1 | NA | NA | TRBV2
CASRALGRNEQFF | TGCGCCAGCCGAGCTTTGGGCCGCAATGAGCAGTTCTTC | TRBJ2-1 | NA | NA | TRBV10-2
CASSLRGAYEQYF | TGTGCCAGCAGTTTAAGGGGGGCCTACGAGCAGTACTTC | TRBJ2-7 | NA | once | TRBV28
CASSLTAPGNFLDEQYF | TGTGCCAGCAGCCTCACTGCCCCAGGGAATTTTTTGGACGAGCAGTACTTC | TRBJ2-7 | NA | NA | TRBV21-1